The subject of this entry is one TCR beta chain. No antigen is known for it. MiXCR was run by TCRdb on the reads, yielding one entry per CDR3 protein. The sample contains roughly 920,000 distinct CDR3 sequences, approximately 30% of which appear only once. The data are from a study of T cell repertoires in cytomegalovirus infection. Overall study: Used in the study were CMV epitopes, some recently identified and HLA-C-restricted, others well-studied and HLA-B-restricted. Shared public TCR beta signatures pointed to both CMV infection and a matching HLA type.

Broader study findings: Clonotype analysis showed dominance of the ex vivo response by HLA-C-restricted CMV-specific TCR beta clonotypes. Cumulative frequency of public TCR beta families picked out carriers of CMV plus the relevant HLA.

Per germline, CDR1 SGHAT and CDR2 FQDESV (reference sequence). The CDR3 contains 16 residues. V lost 5 bases, J lost 3 bases, and 16 bases lay in between. The chain uses TRBV11-1 and TRBJ2-2; D might be TRBD1 (5 bases). This TCR was sampled from a human donor in good health (CMV status not recorded). Some clones in this sample may be carry-over from other donors' samples. Sequencing used cultured CD8+ T cells from PBMCs, obtained from culture after CMV antigen stimulation. CDR3: CASSPQGLSHTGELFF. The CDR3 bases are TGTGCCAGCAGCCCGCAGGGTTTATCGCACACCGGGGAGCTGTTTTTT. Drawing the rest from reference TRBV11-1 and TRBJ2-2, the complete variable domain is EAEVAQSPRYKITEKSQAVAFWCDPISGHATLYWYRQILGQGPELLVQFQDESVVDDSQLPKDRFSAERLKGVDSTLKIQPAELGDSAMYLCASSPQGLSHTGELFFGEGSRLTVL.